This T cell receptor beta chain was profiled in a study of cytomegalovirus exposure and HLA in healthy donors. From germline, CDR1 is KGHSH and CDR2 LQKENI. Unmatched junction bases numbered 6, after V lost 0 bases and J lost 8 bases. The CDR3 is made up of 15 amino acids. The study ran its PCR with 60 Vbeta and 13 Jbeta primers. Only in-frame clones appear in the TCRdb table, and some are missing; sequencing was by immunoSEQ multiplex PCR. The table includes under 200,000 clones, approximately 81% detected once. V and J are TRBV18 and TRBJ1-4; 7 bases align to TRBD1. This TCR derives from a man aged 30 to 39 in good health and CMV-seropositive. Sequencing was performed on PBMCs. The DNA of the CDR3 is TGTGCCAGCTCACCACCGACAGGGTTAAGAGAAAAACTGTTTTTT. It codes for CASSPPTGLREKLFF.